Presented here are 20 T cell receptor beta chains from one specimen sequenced in a study of T cell responses to AZD1222 COVID-19 vaccine. TCRdb's table, derived via immunoSEQ multiplex PCR, lists solely in-frame clones and lacks some. This sample has approximately 120,000 clones; roughly 88% occur once, and the top ten carry around 27%. This material consisted of peripheral blood, taken 28 days after the second AZD1222 dose. The receptor set was obtained from an adult who received the AZD1222 COVID-19 vaccine.

The chain recombines TRBV20-1 with TRBJ1-2, with D maybe TRBD1 (5 bases). V lost 0 bases to trimming and J lost 13 bases, with 12 bases between them. CDR1 and CDR2 (germline): DFQATT, SNEGSKA (reference sequence). The CDR3 spans 11 residues. CDR3 DNA: TGCAGTGCTAGAGATGGGACCCGGGGCACCTTC. It codes for CSARDGTRGTF.

The J gene is TRBJ2-2, the V gene TRBV6-5; maybe TRBD2 (6 bases). The CDR3 has 16 residues. CDR1 is MNHEY, CDR2 SVGAGI, per germline. Between the trimmed V and J ends, which lost 1 base and 7 bases, there was a span of 16 bases. CDR3 loop: CASSYFTVSGGGELFF. In DNA, the CDR3 is TGTGCCAGCAGTTACTTCACGGTCTCCGGGGGCGGGGAGCTGTTTTTT.

The gene calls are TRBV9 and TRBJ2-3; 8 positions agree with TRBD2. Germline V CDR1 and CDR2: SGDLS, YYNGEE. With V trimmed by 0 bases and J by 0 bases, 3 bases remained unmatched. The CDR3 spans 16 residues. The CDR3 coding sequence is TGTGCCAGCAGCGTAGCAGCGGGGGCCAGCACAGATACGCAGTATTTT. Its protein is CASSVAAGASTDTQYF. The variable domain in full, completed from reference TRBV9 and TRBJ2-3, reads DSGVTQTPKHLITATGQRVTLRCSPRSGDLSVYWYQQSLDQGLQFLIQYYNGEERAKGNILERFSAQQFPDLHSELNLSSLELGDSALYFCASSVAAGASTDTQYFGPGTRLTVL.

The rearrangement joins TRBV18 to TRBJ2-1; D possibly corresponds to TRBD2 (6 bases). The germline CDR1 and CDR2 sequences are KGHSH and LQKENI. The V end lost 0 bases, the J end lost 9 bases, and 12 bases lay between the germline ends. CDR3 length: 14 residues. The CDR3 loop reads CASSPPTGDGEQFF. The CDR3 DNA reads TGTGCCAGCTCACCACCTACGGGGGACGGTGAGCAGTTCTTC.

The gene calls are TRBV6-5 and TRBJ1-1; unclear D gene. Per the germline V gene, CDR1 is MNHEY and CDR2 is SVGAGI. The CDR3 loop spans 13 amino acids. The ends were cut back, 4 bases at V and 1 base at J, with 7 bases in the middle. This CDR3 is CASSSPKNTEAFF. CDR3 nucleotides: TGTGCCAGCAGTTCCCCCAAGAACACTGAAGCTTTCTTT.

This chain uses TRBV7-9 with TRBJ2-1, with D perhaps matching TRBD1 (5 bases). The V and J ends lost 4 bases and 7 bases respectively, with 17 bases between them. Germline CDR1 and CDR2: SEHNR and FQNEAQ (reference sequence). There are 15 residues in the CDR3. The CDR3 here is CASSSYQGRANEQFF. The CDR3, as DNA: TGTGCCAGCAGCTCATACCAAGGCAGGGCAAATGAGCAGTTCTTC.

The rearrangement uses TRBV5-5 and TRBJ2-1, with 11 bases that match TRBD2. CDR1 and CDR2 (germline): SGHKS, YYEKEE (reference sequence). The CDR3 is made up of 17 amino acids. The trim removed 4 bases at V and 5 bases at J, leaving 11 bases unmatched. Here the CDR3 reads CASSPGLAETVNNEQFF. The CDR3 DNA follows: TGTGCCAGCAGCCCGGGACTAGCGGAGACCGTAAACAATGAGCAGTTCTTC.

V and J are TRBV28 and TRBJ1-1; a weak D match, TRBD1 (5 bases). Germline CDR1 and CDR2: MDHEN and SYDVKM. CDR3 length: 12 amino acids. V gave up 8 bases and J gave up 3 bases, with 10 bases separating them. The CDR3 is CASQGWDTEAFF. CDR3 nucleotides: TGTGCCAGCCAGGGTTGGGACACTGAAGCTTTCTTT.

The V call is TRBV11-3, the J call TRBJ2-2; D not resolved. Per germline, CDR1 SGHNT and CDR2 YENEEA. The V end was cut by 2 bases, the J end by 4 bases, with 5 bases between. The length of the CDR3 is 13 residues. The CDR3 DNA follows: TGTGCCAGCAGCTTATGGCGCACCGGGGAGCTGTTTTTT. Amino acid sequence: CASSLWRTGELFF. Complete variable domain (other parts from reference TRBV11-3 and TRBJ2-2): EAGVVQSPRYKIIEKKQPVAFWCNPISGHNTLYWYLQNLGQGPELLIRYENEEAVDDSQLPKDRFSAERLKGVDSTLKIQPAELGDSAVYLCASSLWRTGELFFGEGSRLTVL.

The genes are TRBV5-6 and TRBJ1-2; no firm D call. With 4 bases removed from V and 5 bases from J, the gap between germline ends came to 15 bases. The V gene's germline CDR1 is SGHDT and CDR2 YYEEEE. The CDR3 covers 14 residues. Here the CDR3 reads CASSSELLSYGYTF. The CDR3 region has the DNA TGTGCCAGCAGCAGTGAACTGCTCTCTTATGGCTACACCTTC.

This chain links TRBV27 with TRBJ2-3; D is possibly TRBD1 (5 bases). Germline CDR1 and CDR2: MNHEY and SMNVEV (reference sequence). The CDR3 sequence is 14 residues long. Deletions cut 6 bases from V and 3 bases from J, with 13 bases between. The CDR3 loop reads CASRDTAGTDTQYF. Here the CDR3 DNA reads TGTGCCAGCAGAGATACGGCAGGGACAGATACGCAGTATTTT.

The chain is built from TRBV6-5 and TRBJ1-3; D remains unclear. The V gene lost 0 bases and the J gene lost 9 bases, with 15 bases spanning the gap. Germline V lookup: CDR1 MNHEY, CDR2 SVGAGI. The CDR3 contains 15 residues. As DNA, the CDR3 is TGTGCCAGCAGTTACTCGTGGCGGAATACAATCACCATATATTTT. Its protein product is CASSYSWRNTITIYF.

The V and J genes are TRBV28 and TRBJ2-4; 9 bases map to TRBD1. V lost 5 bases and J lost 0; bases outside the gene matches: 11. Germline V CDR1 and CDR2: MDHEN, SYDVKM. The CDR3 covers 18 residues. The CDR3: CASSRPPGQGRAKNIQYF. CDR3 nucleotide sequence: TGTGCCAGCAGTAGACCTCCGGGACAGGGCCGAGCCAAAAACATTCAGTACTTC.

This sequence joins TRBV7-6 and TRBJ2-1, with a tentative D call TRBD1 (5 bases). V was pared by 1 base and J by 10 bases, with 8 bases between. Germline V CDR1 and CDR2: SGHVS, FNYEAQ. The CDR3 consists of 12 residues. In nucleotides, the CDR3 is TGTGCCAGCAGCTTAGTGGCAGGGGAGCAGTTCTTC. It codes for CASSLVAGEQFF.

The V gene is TRBV11-3, the J gene TRBJ2-7, with D unclear. This CDR3 comprises 15 residues. Germline CDR1 reads SGHNT; CDR2 reads YENEEA. V shed 1 base and J shed 2 bases, with 12 bases lying between them. CDR3 residues: CASSLGRDPTYEQYF. The DNA for the CDR3 is TGTGCCAGCAGCTTAGGTAGGGATCCTACCTACGAGCAGTACTTC.

This rearrangement joins TRBV28 to TRBJ1-4; TRBD1 might be the D (5 bases). V was pared by 2 bases and J by 0 bases, with 7 bases between. There are 15 residues in the CDR3. Germline loops: CDR1 MDHEN, CDR2 SYDVKM. The CDR3 DNA follows: TGTGCCAGCAGTTTAGGACAAGCAACTAATGAAAAACTGTTTTTT. Translation gives CASSLGQATNEKLFF.

DNA of the CDR3: TGCAGTGCCACTACCGGGGCGGAGCAGTTCTTC. Translated: CSATTGAEQFF. V gene TRBV20-1 combines with J gene TRBJ2-1; D is possibly TRBD1 or TRBD2 (5 bases each). Deletions cut 6 bases from V and 10 bases from J, with 13 bases between. The CDR3 runs to 11 residues. Per germline, CDR1 DFQATT and CDR2 SNEGSKA (reference sequence).

The genes are TRBV6-6 and TRBJ2-7; D may match TRBD1 or TRBD2 (5 bases each). Deletions cut 0 bases from V and 3 bases from J, with 15 bases between. Germline loops: CDR1 MNHNY, CDR2 SVGAGI (reference sequence). The CDR3 loop spans 16 amino acids. The CDR3 region is CASSYSAGPGLYEQYF. For the CDR3, the DNA is TGTGCCAGCAGTTACTCGGCGGGCCCAGGGCTCTACGAGCAGTACTTC.

V is TRBV2 and J is TRBJ2-5, with D hard to call. The germline CDR1 and CDR2 sequences are SNHLY and FYNNEI. The CDR3 contains 13 residues. Trimming stripped 4 bases from V and 2 bases from J, with 8 bases between. The CDR3 DNA is TGTGCCAGCAGTGGTCCAGCTCAAGAGACCCAGTACTTC. Its protein is CASSGPAQETQYF.

The V gene is TRBV29-1, the J gene TRBJ1-1, with 7 bases that match TRBD1. Germline values: CDR1 SQVTM, CDR2 ANQGSEA. CDR3 length equals 13 residues. V lost 6 bases, J lost 6 bases, and 10 bases stayed unmatched. The CDR3 DNA sequence: TGCAGCGTAGCCGACAGGGCGACGGCTGAAGCTTTCTTT. Translation gives CSVADRATAEAFF.